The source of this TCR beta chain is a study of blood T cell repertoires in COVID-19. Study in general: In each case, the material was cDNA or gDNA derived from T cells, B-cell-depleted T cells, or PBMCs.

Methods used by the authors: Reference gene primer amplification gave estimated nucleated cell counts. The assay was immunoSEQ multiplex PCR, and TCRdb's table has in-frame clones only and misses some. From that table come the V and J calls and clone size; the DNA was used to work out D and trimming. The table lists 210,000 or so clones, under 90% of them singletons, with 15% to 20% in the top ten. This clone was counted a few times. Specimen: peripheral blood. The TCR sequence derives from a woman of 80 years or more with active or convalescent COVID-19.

CDR3 in amino acids: CASSASTGLSGNTIYF. CDR3 nucleotides: TGCGCCAGCAGCGCGTCGACAGGGCTCTCTGGAAACACCATATATTTT. The J gene is TRBJ1-3, the V gene TRBV5-1, with 7 bases aligning to TRBD1. The CDR3 has 16 residues. The ends lost 4 bases at V and 0 bases at J; junction bases unmatched: 7. Germline-derived CDR1 and CDR2 are SGHRS and YFSETQ.